This TCR beta chain originates from a study of blood T cell repertoires in COVID-19 (TCRdb year 2020). Study-level background: Collaborator samples came from the United States, Italy and Spain and covered acute and convalescent phases of COVID-19. The prospective study material was composed of cDNA or gDNA derived from T cells, B-cell-depleted T cells, or PBMCs. Deeply sampled blood TCRbeta repertoires from subjects exposed to, actively infected with, or recovered from COVID-19 were included in the dataset. The repertoires were released in a freely available public database meant as a resource for research on the immune response to SARS-CoV-2. Samples came from the ongoing ImmuneRACE study (first 160 participants) plus 1,254 subjects from 6 global collaborators. A de-identified subject ID, COVID-19 status, age in years and sex were almost always included in the sample metadata. HLA class I and class II types, where available, came from metadata supplied by the sample provider rather than from assay-based typing.

This clone has a handful of counts. Its recognized antigen is unknown. No base quality information exists; no much larger clone differs at one position. Participants in the prospective study were enrolled through a virtual design, were aged roughly 18 to 95 years, and lived in under 25 United States geographic areas. In the prospective study, cohorts were assigned on the basis of participant-reported clinical history obtained from a screening survey and a study questionnaire. Exposed participants were defined as having been in contact with someone with a PCR-confirmed or clinician-diagnosed COVID-19 case within 2 weeks of study entry. In the prospective study, whole blood, serum and a nasopharyngeal or oropharyngeal swab were collected from each participant by mobile phlebotomists. Prospective study participants could optionally give additional blood draws and questionnaires over an approximately 2-month period. Before DNA extraction, blood samples from the prospective study were shipped at room temperature or frozen.

General findings and caveats noted by the study authors: How much clinical and demographic metadata was included differed by source and by participant, and the metadata was provided uncurated.

TCRbeta CDR3 regions were amplified from genomic DNA using the immunoSEQ Assay, a bias-controlled multiplex PCR. The source study handled its data this way. Within the assay, amplification of reference gene primers was used to estimate how many nucleated cells each sample contained. To quantify the absolute abundance of each unique TCRbeta CDR3 rearrangement, sequence reads were collapsed and filtered. For each sample, productive Simpson clonality was calculated by taking the square root of Simpson's diversity index across productive rearrangements. In its TCRdb copy, this immuneACCESS table keeps in-frame sequences only and misses some clones. Where compared with another copy, unresolved V genes explain less than half of these, and the others have no known cause. The DNA gave D and trimming, while V, J and clone size come from that table. The sample records more than 150,000 clones, roughly 80% of which are singletons. The ten largest make up about an eighth of the sample.

The origin of this receptor is a man in his sixties who had been exposed to COVID-19. Sequencing was done on a sample of PBMCs or T cells enriched from blood (not recorded which).

CDR3 loop: CASSSPGTSGLTTGELFF. At the DNA level, the sequence is TGTGCCAGCAGCTCCCCGGGGACTAGCGGGTTAACCACCGGGGAGCTGTTTTTT. The chain is encoded by TRBV7-8 joined to TRBJ2-2, with 12 middle bases fitting TRBD2. Via the germline V gene, CDR1 is SGHVS and CDR2 FQNEAQ. The CDR3 contains 18 residues, cysteine and phenylalanine counted. Only CDR3 DNA remains: 54 bases, in frame from the first base. Trimmed from V: 4 bases; trimmed from J: 4 bases; junction bases lacking a gene match: 10.